The 7 T cell receptor beta chains reported below all come from one sample, sequenced in a study of shared clonotypes between healthy human individuals. Profiling relied on immunoSEQ multiplex PCR, and the TCRdb table lists in-frame clones only, not all of them. Altogether 980,000 or so clones are present, 76% being singletons, with the ten largest covering roughly 1.5%. The sample taken for sequencing was memory CD4+ T cells sorted from blood. Specified subset: CD45RA-negative fraction. Source of these receptors: a man aged 18 to 30 in good health.

The chain has TRBV5-8 and TRBJ2-6, with a tentative D call TRBD2 (6 bases). Trimming took off 2 bases at V and 3 bases at J, with 12 bases between the two ends. The germline gives CDR1 SGHTS, CDR2 YDEGEE. CDR3 length equals 16 residues. The CDR3 DNA reads as TGTGCCAGCAGCTTCCAATGGGGGGTTGGGGCCAACGTCCTGACTTTC. It codes for CASSFQWGVGANVLTF.

There are a few counts of this clone. V usage is TRBV28 and J usage is TRBJ1-4; D gene ambiguous. Germline loops: CDR1 MDHEN, CDR2 SYDVKM. The CDR3 has 14 amino acids. V shed 5 bases and J shed 6 bases, with 13 bases lying between them. CDR3: CASSPRDLDEKLFF. The CDR3 DNA is TGTGCCAGCAGTCCAAGGGATCTCGATGAAAAACTGTTTTTT.

The rearrangement joins TRBV5-4 to TRBJ2-5, with 7 bases fitting TRBD1. Trimming at V came to 4 bases and at J to 3 bases, leaving 6 bases not matched to a gene. The CDR3 runs to 14 residues. CDR1 and CDR2 from the germline V gene are SGHNT and YYREEE (reference sequence). The CDR3 region has the DNA TGTGCCAGCAGCCCTAGGACAGGTGAAGAGACCCAGTACTTC. It codes for CASSPRTGEETQYF.

This chain uses TRBV5-5 with TRBJ1-1; D is possibly TRBD1 (5 bases). Deletions cut 2 bases from V and 4 bases from J, with 12 bases between. The CDR3 contains 14 residues. The germline gives CDR1 SGHKS, CDR2 YYEKEE (reference sequence). CDR3 in DNA: TGTGCCAGCAGCTTCCTCGGGGGGACCACTGAAGCTTTCTTT. It codes for CASSFLGGTTEAFF.

The chain links TRBV7-6 to TRBJ1-3, with D hard to call. This CDR3 contains 16 residues. Germline lookup yields CDR1 SGHVS and CDR2 FNYEAQ. Trimming took off 1 base at V and 0 bases at J, with 10 bases between the two ends. The CDR3 DNA sequence: TGTGCCAGCAGCTTAGGAGGCGAAGGCTCTGGAAACACCATATATTTT. It yields the protein CASSLGGEGSGNTIYF.

This clone has at least ten counts. The chain combines TRBV19 with TRBJ1-5; the D gene is possibly TRBD1 (5 bases). Trimming stripped 5 bases from V and 4 bases from J, with 18 bases between. Germline V gives CDR1 LNHDA, CDR2 SQIVND (reference sequence). This CDR3 has 16 amino acids. For the CDR3, the DNA is TGTGCCAGTAGTGGCGTAAGGGGCGGTGGGAATCAGCCCCAGCATTTT. Its translation is CASSGVRGGGNQPQHF.

The genes are TRBV7-9 and TRBJ2-7, with a tentative D call TRBD1 (6 bases). CDR3 length: 14 residues. Trimming cost V 5 bases and J 0 bases, with 11 bases left between them. CDR1 is SEHNR, CDR2 FQNEAQ, per germline (reference sequence). This CDR3 reads CASSLTGYSYEQYF. Written as DNA, the CDR3 is TGTGCCAGCAGCCTGACAGGTTACTCCTACGAGCAGTACTTC.